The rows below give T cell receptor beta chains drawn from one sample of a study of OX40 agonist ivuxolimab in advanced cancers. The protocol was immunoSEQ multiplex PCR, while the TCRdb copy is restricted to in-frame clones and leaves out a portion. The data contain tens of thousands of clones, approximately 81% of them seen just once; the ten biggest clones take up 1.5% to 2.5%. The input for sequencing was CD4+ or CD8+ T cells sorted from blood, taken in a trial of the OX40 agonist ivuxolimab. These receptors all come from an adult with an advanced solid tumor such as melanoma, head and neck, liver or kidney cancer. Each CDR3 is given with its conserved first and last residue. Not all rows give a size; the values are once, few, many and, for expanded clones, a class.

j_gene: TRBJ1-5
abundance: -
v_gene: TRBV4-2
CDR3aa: CASSQDWLVAVNQPQHF

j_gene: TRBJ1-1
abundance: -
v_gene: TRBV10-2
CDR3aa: CASSWDDNTEAFF

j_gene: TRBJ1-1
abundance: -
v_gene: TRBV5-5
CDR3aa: CASKLHWNTEAFF

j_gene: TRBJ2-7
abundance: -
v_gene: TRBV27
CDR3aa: CASSFASSYEQYF

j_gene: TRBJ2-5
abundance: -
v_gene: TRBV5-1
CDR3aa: CASAITPGGGTETQYF

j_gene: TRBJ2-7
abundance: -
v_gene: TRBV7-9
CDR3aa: CASSFDSYEQYF

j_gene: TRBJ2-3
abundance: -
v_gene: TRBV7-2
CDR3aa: CASSSRAAIESTDTQYF

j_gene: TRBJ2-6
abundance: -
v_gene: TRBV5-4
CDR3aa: CASSSQNSGANVLTF

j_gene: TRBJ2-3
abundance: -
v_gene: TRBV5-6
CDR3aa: CASSIGRSDTQYF

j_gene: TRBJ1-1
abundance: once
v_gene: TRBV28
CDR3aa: CASRLPGAPGTEAFF

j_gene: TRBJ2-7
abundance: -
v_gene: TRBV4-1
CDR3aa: CTSSRGTSAYEQYF

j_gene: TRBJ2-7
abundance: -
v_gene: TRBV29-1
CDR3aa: CSVARLAEQYF

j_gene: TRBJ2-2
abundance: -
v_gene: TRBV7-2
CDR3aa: CASSYRTGTGELFF

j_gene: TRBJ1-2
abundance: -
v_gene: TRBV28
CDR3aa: CASSQTTGRDYGYTF

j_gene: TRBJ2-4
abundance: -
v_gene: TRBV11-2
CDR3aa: CASSFGQPRDIQYF

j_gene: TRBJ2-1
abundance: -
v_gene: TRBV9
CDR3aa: CASLCQRGFNEQFF

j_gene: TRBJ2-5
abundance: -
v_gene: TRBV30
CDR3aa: CAWEDQGQETQYF

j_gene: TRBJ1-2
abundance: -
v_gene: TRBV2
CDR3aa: CASKMTGDYGYTF

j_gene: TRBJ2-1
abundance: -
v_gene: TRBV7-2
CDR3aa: CASKLNAAYNEQFF

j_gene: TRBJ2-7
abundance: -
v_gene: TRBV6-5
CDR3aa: CASTTSGSYEQYF

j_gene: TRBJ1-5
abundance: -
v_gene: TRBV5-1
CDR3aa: CASSWTGGDQPQHF

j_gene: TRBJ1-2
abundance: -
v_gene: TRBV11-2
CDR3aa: CASSEGPQVGYTF

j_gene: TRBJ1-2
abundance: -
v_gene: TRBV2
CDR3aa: CASSEVGQGGGYTF

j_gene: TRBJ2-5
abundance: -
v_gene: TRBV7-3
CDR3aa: CASSKTFDETQYF

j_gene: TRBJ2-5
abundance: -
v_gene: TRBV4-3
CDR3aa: CASSRHFQETQYF

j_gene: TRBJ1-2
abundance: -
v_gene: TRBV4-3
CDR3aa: CASSKARDRGAYGYTF

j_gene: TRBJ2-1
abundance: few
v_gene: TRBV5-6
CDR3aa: CASSLGYINEQFF

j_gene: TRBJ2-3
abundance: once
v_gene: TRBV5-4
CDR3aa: CASSSAGGADTQYF

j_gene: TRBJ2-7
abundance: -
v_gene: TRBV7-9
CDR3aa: CASSVTGSNYEQYF

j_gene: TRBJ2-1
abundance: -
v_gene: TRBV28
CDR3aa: CASSLEGLSYNEQFF

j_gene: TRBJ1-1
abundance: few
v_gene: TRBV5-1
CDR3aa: CASSLIGDTEAFF

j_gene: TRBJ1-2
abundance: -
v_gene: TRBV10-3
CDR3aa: CAIGQVGRTYGYTF

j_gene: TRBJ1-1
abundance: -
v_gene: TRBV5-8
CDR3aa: CASSLAHHFNTEAFF

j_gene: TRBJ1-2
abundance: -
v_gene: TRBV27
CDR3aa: CASKGDGTFYGYTF

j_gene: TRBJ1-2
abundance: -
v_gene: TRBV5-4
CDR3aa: CASSLGTAYYGYTF

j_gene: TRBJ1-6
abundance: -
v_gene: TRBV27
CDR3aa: CASSLLAANSPLHF

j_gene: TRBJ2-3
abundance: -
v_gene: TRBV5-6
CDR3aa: CASSSGLAGAPDTQYF

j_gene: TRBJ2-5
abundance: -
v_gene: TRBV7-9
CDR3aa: CASSLIRAETQYF

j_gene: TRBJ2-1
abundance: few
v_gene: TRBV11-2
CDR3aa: CASSLEWGLPNEQFF

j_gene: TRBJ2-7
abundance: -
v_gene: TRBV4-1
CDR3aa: CASSQDGRASEQYF